This T cell receptor (beta chain) came from a study of cytomegalovirus exposure and HLA in healthy donors. Study-level information: Membership in the Caucasian-associated ancestry cluster was found for 75% to 90% of 300 to 500 genotyped donors.

It was healthy bone marrow donors who served as donors. 13 Jbeta primers and 60 Vbeta primers were used for the PCR. Here immunoSEQ multiplex PCR was the method, and the copy in TCRdb shows in-frame clones only, minus some. The sample includes roughly 100,000 clones, 60% to 85% of them seen just once. V was trimmed by 3 bases and J by 1 base, leaving 11 bases between them. This CDR3 is built from 15 residues. The germline V gene encodes CDR1 SGHDT and CDR2 YYEEEE. The receptor was derived from a woman aged 40 to 49 in good health and CMV-seropositive. V usage is TRBV5-6 and J usage is TRBJ2-1; a weak D match, TRBD2 (5 bases). Sequencing was performed on PBMCs. The CDR3 here is CASSYPSGSYNEQFF. The CDR3 DNA sequence: TGTGCCAGCAGCTACCCCAGCGGATCCTACAATGAGCAGTTCTTC.